Described below is a single T cell receptor (beta chain) sequence and its context. Its antigen remains unidentified. This entry comes from a study of T cell responses to AZD1222 COVID-19 vaccine. The study's findings and limits: Donors were chiefly white British, with a greater number of females, and clonal diversity was perhaps underestimated.

This CDR3 is built from 14 residues. Germline assignment: CDR1 LGHDT and CDR2 YNNKEL (reference sequence). V lost 3 bases and J lost 1; bases outside the gene matches: 2. Here immunoSEQ multiplex PCR was the method, and the copy in TCRdb shows in-frame clones only, minus some. The sample includes 150,000 to 200,000 clones, 91% seen only once; the top ten take 1% to 1.5%. The receptor was isolated from an adult who received the AZD1222 COVID-19 vaccine. This chain uses TRBV3-1 (or the pseudogene TRBV3-2) with TRBJ1-2; 7 bases line up with TRBD1. The sample here was peripheral blood, taken 28 days after the second AZD1222 dose. The CDR3 protein is CASSQGQLNYGYTF. CDR3 nucleotides: TGTGCCAGCAGCCAGGGACAGCTTAACTATGGCTACACCTTC.